A single sample is the source of the 10 T cell receptor beta chains below, sequenced in a study of long-term antiretroviral therapy in people with HIV (dated by TCRdb to 2021 to 2024). Sequencing of the TRB variable region was done with the immunoSEQ hsTCRB v3.0 assay at survey level resolution. What TCRdb holds here is the immuneACCESS table cut down to in-frame rearrangements. Part of the clones is not present; checked against another copy, under half of the missing clones reflect an unresolved V gene, and the others are unexplained. The sample table shows fewer than 25,000 clones, and approximately 81% are seen once. The leading ten clones occupy 3.4% of the sample. Specimen: unsorted PBMCs, collected 1.9 years after starting antiretroviral therapy. These receptors originate from a woman aged 50 to 60 with HIV.

The V gene is TRBV5-6, the J gene TRBJ1-1, with TRBD1 identical over 8 bases. CDR1 and CDR2 from the germline V gene are SGHDT and YYEEEE. The ends lost 9 bases at V and 8 bases at J; junction bases unmatched: 9. The CDR3 length is 12 residues. The CDR3 DNA reads as TGTGCCACGTCACTCTGGACAGGGGAAGCTTTCTTT. Protein sequence: CATSLWTGEAFF. Based on the CDR3 plus reference TRBV5-6 and TRBJ1-1, the full variable domain is DAGVTQSPTHLIKTRGQQVTLRCSPKSGHDTVSWYQQALGQGPQFIFQYYEEEERQRGNFPDRFSGHQFPNYSSELNVNALLLGDSALYLCATSLWTGEAFFGQGTRLTVV.

The V gene is TRBV4-3, the J gene TRBJ1-1; D is ambiguous. CDR3 length: 14 amino acids. In germline, CDR1 is LGHNA, CDR2 YSLEER. The ends were cut back, 0 bases at V and 3 bases at J, with 8 bases in the middle. CDR3 in amino acids: CASSQEQLHTEAFF. Written as DNA, the CDR3 is TGCGCCAGCAGCCAAGAACAGCTCCACACTGAAGCTTTCTTT.

This chain connects TRBV6-1 to TRBJ2-3, with 8 bases fitting TRBD1. Trimming cost V 7 bases and J 4 bases; bases outside gene matches: 10. The CDR3 spans 15 residues. Per germline, CDR1 MNHNS and CDR2 SASEGT. Here the CDR3 reads CASTLGTGGSDTQYF. DNA of the CDR3: TGTGCCAGCACGCTTGGGACAGGAGGGTCAGATACGCAGTATTTT.

The chain employs TRBV27 and TRBJ2-5; 8 bases line up with TRBD2. Germline V gene data show CDR1 as MNHEY and CDR2 as SMNVEV (reference sequence). V shed 3 bases, J shed 1 base, and the junction held 1 base outside the gene matches. This CDR3 spans 14 amino acids. The CDR3 sequence is CASSFSGGQETQYF. CDR3 nucleotides: TGTGCCAGCAGTTTCAGCGGGGGCCAAGAGACCCAGTACTTC.

This clone was recorded only once. The V call is TRBV5-1, the J call TRBJ1-3; the D gene is possibly TRBD1 (5 bases). V was cut by 0 bases and J by 4 bases, with 14 bases left in between. The CDR3 covers 16 residues. The germline V gene has CDR1 SGHRS and CDR2 YFSETQ. This CDR3 is CASSLVGQGYGNTIYF. CDR3 nucleotides: TGCGCCAGCAGCTTGGTCGGCCAGGGTTACGGAAACACCATATATTTT. Filled out from reference TRBV5-1 and TRBJ1-3, the complete variable domain reads KAGVTQTPRYLIKTRGQQVTLSCSPISGHRSVSWYQQTPGQGLQFLFEYFSETQRNKGNFPGRFSGRQFSNSRSEMNVSTLELGDSALYLCASSLVGQGYGNTIYFGEGSWLTVV.

The chain uses TRBV5-1 and TRBJ2-3, with D unresolved. This CDR3 is built from 12 residues. Germline V lookup: CDR1 SGHRS, CDR2 YFSETQ. Trimming stripped 4 bases from V and 0 bases from J, with 3 bases between. The CDR3 region is CASSQSTDTQYF. CDR3 DNA sequence: TGCGCCAGCAGCCAAAGCACAGATACGCAGTATTTT.

V gene TRBV27 combines with J gene TRBJ1-3; D may be TRBD1 (6 bases). Trimming took 6 bases from V and 4 from J, leaving 16 bases between them. The CDR3 is 15 residues long. From germline, CDR1 is MNHEY and CDR2 SMNVEV (reference sequence). CDR3 residues: CASRSGGARGNTIYF. CDR3 bases: TGTGCCAGCAGATCCGGGGGGGCGAGGGGAAACACCATATATTTT.

This clone turned up a few times. V is TRBV18 and J is TRBJ1-3; D gene ambiguous. Germline V gene data show CDR1 as KGHSH and CDR2 as LQKENI. Trimming stripped 4 bases from V and 11 bases from J, with 9 bases between. The CDR3 is 11 amino acids. CDR3 sequence reads: CASSHTAPIYF. Written as DNA, the CDR3 is TGTGCCAGCTCACACACGGCGCCCATATATTTT.

Only one count was recorded for this clone. The V call is TRBV27, the J call TRBJ1-4; D perhaps matches TRBD1 (6 bases). The CDR3 sequence is 15 residues long. Germline CDR1 MNHEY, CDR2 SMNVEV (reference sequence). Trimming left V 2 bases short and J 4 bases short, with 11 bases between. CDR3 DNA: TGTGCCAGCAGTTTACAAGGACAGATTAATGAAAAACTGTTTTTT. Protein product: CASSLQGQINEKLFF.

In its sample, this clone was seen a few times. The CDR3 is CASSPSGGLTYEQYF. The CDR3 nucleotides read TGTGCCAGCAGCCCTAGCGGGGGGTTGACCTACGAGCAGTACTTC. V usage is TRBV7-3 and J usage is TRBJ2-7, with TRBD2 matching 11 bases. V lost 5 bases to trimming and J lost 2 bases; unmatched junction nucleotides: 5. CDR1 is SGHTA and CDR2 is FQGTGA in the germline V gene. There are 15 residues in the CDR3.